This T cell receptor (beta chain) emerged from a study of OX40 agonist ivuxolimab in advanced cancers. Looking at the study overall: Treatment of patients was with ivuxolimab, an agonistic anti-OX40 (CD134) antibody.

Anyone with autoimmune disease history or systemic immunosuppression was excluded. The study sampled blood at baseline, cycle 4 day 1, and cycle 7 day 1. Profiling relied on immunoSEQ multiplex PCR, and the TCRdb table lists in-frame clones only, not all of them. The sample has roughly 11,000 clones; about 75% are singletons. The CDR3 runs 17 residues. V was clipped by 7 bases and J by 3 bases; unmatched bases: 12. Per the germline V gene, CDR1 is MDHEN and CDR2 is SYDVKM. The receptor comes from an adult with an advanced solid tumor such as melanoma, head and neck, liver or kidney cancer. The sample in question was CD4+ or CD8+ T cells sorted from blood, obtained in a trial of the OX40 agonist ivuxolimab. The chain links TRBV28 to TRBJ2-2, with 9 bases identical to TRBD2. CDR3 sequence (DNA): TGTGCCAGCAACCCTATGGGCGGGAGGGATCACACCGGGGAGCTGTTTTTT. The encoded protein is CASNPMGGRDHTGELFF.